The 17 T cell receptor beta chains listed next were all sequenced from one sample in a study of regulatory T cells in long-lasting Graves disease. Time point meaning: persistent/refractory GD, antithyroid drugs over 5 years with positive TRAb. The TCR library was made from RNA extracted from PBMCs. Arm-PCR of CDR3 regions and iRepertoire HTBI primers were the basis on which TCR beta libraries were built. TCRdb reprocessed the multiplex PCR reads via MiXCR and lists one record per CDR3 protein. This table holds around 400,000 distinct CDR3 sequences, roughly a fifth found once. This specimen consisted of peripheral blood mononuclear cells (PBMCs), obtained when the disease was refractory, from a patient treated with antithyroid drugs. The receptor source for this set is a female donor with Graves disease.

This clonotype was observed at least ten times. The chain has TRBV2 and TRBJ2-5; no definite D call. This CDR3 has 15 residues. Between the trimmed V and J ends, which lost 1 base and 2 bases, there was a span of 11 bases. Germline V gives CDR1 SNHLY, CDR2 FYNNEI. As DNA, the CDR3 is TGTGCCAGCAGTGAAGGCCCGATAACTCAAGAGACCCAGTACTTC. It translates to CASSEGPITQETQYF.

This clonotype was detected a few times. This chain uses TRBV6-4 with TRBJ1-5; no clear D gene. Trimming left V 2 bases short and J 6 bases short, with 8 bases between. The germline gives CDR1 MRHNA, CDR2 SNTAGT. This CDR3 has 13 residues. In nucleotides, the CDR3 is TGTGCCAGCAGTGACAGGTTGGGTCAGCCCCAGCATTTT. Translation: CASSDRLGQPQHF.

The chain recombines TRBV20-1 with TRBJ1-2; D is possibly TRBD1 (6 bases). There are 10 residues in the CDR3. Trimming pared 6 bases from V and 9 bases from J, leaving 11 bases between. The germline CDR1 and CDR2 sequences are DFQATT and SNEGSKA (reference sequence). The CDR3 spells CSAGGGRYTF. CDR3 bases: TGCAGTGCCGGGGGGGGGCGCTACACCTTC.

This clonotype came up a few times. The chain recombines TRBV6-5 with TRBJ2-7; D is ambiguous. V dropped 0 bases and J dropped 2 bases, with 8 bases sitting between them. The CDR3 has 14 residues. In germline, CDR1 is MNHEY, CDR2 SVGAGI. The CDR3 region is CASSYSGRAYEQYF. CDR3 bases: TGTGCCAGCAGTTACTCCGGCAGAGCCTACGAGCAGTACTTC.

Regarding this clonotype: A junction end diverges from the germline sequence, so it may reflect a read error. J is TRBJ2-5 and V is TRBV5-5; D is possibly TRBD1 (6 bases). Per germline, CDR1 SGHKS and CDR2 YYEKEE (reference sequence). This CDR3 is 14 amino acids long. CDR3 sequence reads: CAGSAPQGRETQYF. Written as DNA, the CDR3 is TGTGCCGGCAGCGCCCCACAGGGTAGGGAGACCCAGTACTTC.

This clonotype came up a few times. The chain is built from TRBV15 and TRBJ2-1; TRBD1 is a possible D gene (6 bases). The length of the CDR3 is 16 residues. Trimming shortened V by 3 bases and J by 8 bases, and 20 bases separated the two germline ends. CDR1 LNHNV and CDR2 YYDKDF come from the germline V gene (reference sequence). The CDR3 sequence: CATSRDSLWKGYEQFF. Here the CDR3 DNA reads TGTGCCACCAGCAGGGACAGTCTCTGGAAGGGCTATGAGCAGTTCTTC. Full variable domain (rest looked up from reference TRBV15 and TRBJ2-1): DAMVIQNPRYQVTQFGKPVTLSCSQTLNHNVMYWYQQKSSQAPKLLFHYYDKDFNNEADTPDNFQSRRPNTSFCFLDIRSPGLGDTAMYLCATSRDSLWKGYEQFFGPGTRLTVL.

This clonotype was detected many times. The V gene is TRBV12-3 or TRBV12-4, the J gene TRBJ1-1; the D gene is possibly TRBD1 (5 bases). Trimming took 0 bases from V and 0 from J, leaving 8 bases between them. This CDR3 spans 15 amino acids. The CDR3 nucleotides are TGTGCCAGCAGTTTAGCCGGGACGGTGAACACTGAAGCTTTCTTT. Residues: CASSLAGTVNTEAFF.

The CDR3 spells CAASTGLLGETQYF. As DNA, the CDR3 is TGTGCCGCCAGTACAGGGCTTTTAGGGGAGACCCAGTACTTC. V gene TRBV7-8 combines with J gene TRBJ2-5; perhaps TRBD1 as D (6 bases). The CDR3 length is 14 residues. The V end was cut by 11 bases, the J end by 5 bases, with 21 bases between. The germline CDR1 and CDR2 sequences are SGHVS and FQNEAQ.

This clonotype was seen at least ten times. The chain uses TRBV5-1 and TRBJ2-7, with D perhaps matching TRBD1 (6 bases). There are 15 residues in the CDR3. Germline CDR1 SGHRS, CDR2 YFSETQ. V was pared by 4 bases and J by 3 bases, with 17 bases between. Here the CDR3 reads CASSPSIGQFYEQYF. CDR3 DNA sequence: TGCGCCAGCAGCCCTTCTATCGGACAGTTCTACGAGCAGTACTTC.

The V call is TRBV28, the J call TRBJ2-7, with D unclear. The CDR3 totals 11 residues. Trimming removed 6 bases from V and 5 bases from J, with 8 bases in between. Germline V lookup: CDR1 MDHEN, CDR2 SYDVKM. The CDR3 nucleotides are TGTGCCAGCAGGGGAAATCACGAGCAGTACTTC. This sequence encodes CASRGNHEQYF.

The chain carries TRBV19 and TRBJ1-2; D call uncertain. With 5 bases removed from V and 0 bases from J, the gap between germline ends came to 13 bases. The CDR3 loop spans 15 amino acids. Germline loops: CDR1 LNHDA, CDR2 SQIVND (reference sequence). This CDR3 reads CASSPWTSTNYGYTF. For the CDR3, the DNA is TGTGCCAGTAGTCCCTGGACCTCAACTAACTATGGCTACACCTTC. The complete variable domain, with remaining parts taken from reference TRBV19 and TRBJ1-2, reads DGGITQSPKYLFRKEGQNVTLSCEQNLNHDAMYWYRQDPGQGLRLIYYSQIVNDFQKGDIAEGYSVSREKKESFPLTVTSAQKNPTAFYLCASSPWTSTNYGYTFGSGTRLTVV.

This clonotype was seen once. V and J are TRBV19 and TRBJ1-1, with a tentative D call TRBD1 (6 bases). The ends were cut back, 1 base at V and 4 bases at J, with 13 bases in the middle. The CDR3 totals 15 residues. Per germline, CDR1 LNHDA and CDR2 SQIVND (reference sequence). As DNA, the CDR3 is TGTGCCAGTAGTATAGTGGCTGGGGGCGGCACTGAAGCTTTCTTT. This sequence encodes CASSIVAGGGTEAFF.

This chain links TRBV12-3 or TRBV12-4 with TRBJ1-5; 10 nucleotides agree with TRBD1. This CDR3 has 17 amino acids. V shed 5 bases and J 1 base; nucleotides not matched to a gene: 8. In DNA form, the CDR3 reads TGTGCCAGCAGTGTCTCCGGGACAGGGGTGAGCAATCAGCCCCAGCATTTT. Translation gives CASSVSGTGVSNQPQHF.

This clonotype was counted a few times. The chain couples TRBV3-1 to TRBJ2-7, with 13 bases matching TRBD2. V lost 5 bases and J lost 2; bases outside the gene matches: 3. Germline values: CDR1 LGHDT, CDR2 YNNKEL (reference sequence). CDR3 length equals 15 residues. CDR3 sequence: CASSIGTSGAYEQYF. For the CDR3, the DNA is TGTGCCAGCAGCATAGGGACTAGCGGGGCCTACGAGCAGTACTTC.

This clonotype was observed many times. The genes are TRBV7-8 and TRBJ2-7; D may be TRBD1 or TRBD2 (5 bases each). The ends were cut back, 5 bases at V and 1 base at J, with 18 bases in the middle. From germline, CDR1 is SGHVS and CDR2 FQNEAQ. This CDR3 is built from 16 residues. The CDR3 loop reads CASSPSRDRPSYEQYF. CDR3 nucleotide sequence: TGTGCCAGCAGCCCCTCCCGGGACCGACCATCCTACGAGCAGTACTTC.

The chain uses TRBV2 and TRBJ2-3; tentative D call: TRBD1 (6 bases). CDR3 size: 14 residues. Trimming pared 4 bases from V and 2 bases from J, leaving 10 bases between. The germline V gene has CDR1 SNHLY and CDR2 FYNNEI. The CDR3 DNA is TGTGCCAGCAGTGCGGACAGAGACACAGATACGCAGTATTTT. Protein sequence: CASSADRDTDTQYF.

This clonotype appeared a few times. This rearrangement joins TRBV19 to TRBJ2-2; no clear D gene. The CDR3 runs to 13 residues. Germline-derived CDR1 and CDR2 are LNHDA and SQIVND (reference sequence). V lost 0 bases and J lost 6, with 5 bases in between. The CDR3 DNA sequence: TGTGCCAGTAGTATAGACAGCCCCGGGGAGCTGTTTTTT. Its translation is CASSIDSPGELFF.